The clone carrying this T cell receptor beta chain was counted once. Then a second PCR, running about 6 to 12 cycles, was carried out with a sample-barcoded 5' primer and a J-beta primer mix. TCRdb fed the 5' RACE reads into MiXCR, producing one record per CDR3 protein. The repertoire holds around 1,500,000 distinct CDR3 sequences, about 30% seen once, with approximately 7.7% in the top ten. Trimming took off 5 bases at V and 5 bases at J, with 16 bases between the two ends. CDR3 length: 14 amino acids. These data originate in a study of blood T cells in healthy people across ages. Specimen: blood. The chain uses TRBV12-3 or TRBV12-4 and TRBJ2-7, with D perhaps matching TRBD1 or TRBD2 (5 bases each). This TCR derives from a woman under 40 in good health. DNA of the CDR3: TGTGCCAGCAGTACCAGGGAGAGGGCAAACGAGCAGTACTTC. Protein product: CASSTRERANEQYF.